This TCR beta chain was captured in a study of OX40 agonist ivuxolimab in advanced cancers. Study at large: Treatment of patients was with ivuxolimab, an agonistic anti-OX40 (CD134) antibody.

Study results and caveats: Relatively little clonal expansion, among the lowest observed, appeared in partial responders at 0.1-3.0 mg/kg.

TCRdb's table, derived via immunoSEQ multiplex PCR, lists solely in-frame clones and lacks some. Of about 73,000 clones listed, 70% to 90% were seen once; the top ten hold 11%. The J segment lost 1 base and the V segment lost 2 bases, leaving 13 bases of the junction unmatched. This CDR3 contains 19 residues. Looked up from germline, CDR1 is MNHEY and CDR2 is SMNVEV (reference sequence). Patients with a history of autoimmune disease or on systemic immunosuppression were excluded. With regard to this clone: What it recognizes is unknown.

The sequence derives from an adult with an advanced solid tumor such as melanoma, head and neck, liver or kidney cancer. Sequencing was performed on CD4+ or CD8+ T cells sorted from blood, taken in a trial of the OX40 agonist ivuxolimab. The rearrangement links TRBV27 to TRBJ2-1; 8 positions match TRBD2. CDR3 amino acids: CASSLPSRSTSVSYNEQFF. Here the CDR3 DNA reads TGTGCCAGCAGTTTACCCTCGAGGTCGACTAGCGTATCCTACAATGAGCAGTTCTTC.